This entry concerns a single TCR beta chain. In the original workflow: Using reference gene primer amplification, nucleated cell counts were estimated. Clones were sequenced by immunoSEQ multiplex PCR, and TCRdb holds only the in-frame ones, with some missing. V and J calls and clone size are as listed in that table; D and trimming were resolved from the DNA. This sample has around 68,000 clones, with around 86% found just once. The sample comes from a study of blood T cell repertoires in COVID-19. Study overall: Sites in the United States, Italy and Spain provided acute and convalescent COVID-19 samples. The analysed material was cDNA or gDNA that came from T cells, B-cell-depleted T cells, or PBMCs.

The CDR3 runs 16 residues. Germline CDR1 and CDR2: SGHTA and FQGNSA. Trimming removed 1 base at V and 2 bases at J, with 11 bases between. The material sequenced was peripheral blood. The clonotype originates from a man in his fifties with active COVID-19. The chain combines TRBV7-2 with TRBJ2-2; D is perhaps TRBD2 (5 bases). CDR3 sequence (DNA): TGTGCCAGCAGCTTAGTTGTGACTACCAACACCGGGGAGCTGTTTTTT. It specifies CASSLVVTTNTGELFF.